A single sample gave rise to the 26 T cell receptor beta chains below, sequenced in a study of shared clonotypes between healthy human individuals. Method: immunoSEQ multiplex PCR; TCRdb's copy keeps in-frame clones and lacks some. The data show under 2.5 million clones, about 90% seen once. Sequenced: naive CD4+ T cells from PBMCs. Sample subset: CD45RA+ positively selected. The receptors originated from a man between 18 and 29 years old in good health. Some clones in this sample may be carry-over from other donors' samples.

V usage is TRBV30 and J usage is TRBJ2-5; 9 positions agree with TRBD1. The CDR3 has 14 amino acids. V shed 4 bases, J shed 4 bases, and the junction held 7 bases outside the gene matches. The V gene's germline CDR1 is GTSNPN and CDR2 SVGIG (reference sequence). The CDR3 nucleotides read TGTGCCTGGAAGATACAGGGGGCGGGAGAGACCCAGTACTTC. This sequence encodes CAWKIQGAGETQYF.

This sequence joins TRBV9 and TRBJ1-2; 11 nucleotides align to TRBD1. The V gene's germline CDR1 is SGDLS and CDR2 YYNGEE. The CDR3 length is 15 residues. With 1 base clipped from V and 4 bases from J, the junction kept 3 bases outside the gene matches. The CDR3 here is CASSVRGQGGYGYTF. CDR3 sequence (DNA): TGTGCCAGCAGCGTACGGGGACAGGGGGGCTATGGCTACACCTTC.

The chain joins TRBV28 to TRBJ2-1, with a possible D match to TRBD2 (5 bases). The CDR3 totals 16 residues. The V end lost 5 bases, the J end lost 8 bases, and 22 bases lay between the germline ends. Germline V lookup: CDR1 MDHEN, CDR2 SYDVKM. CDR3 bases: TGTGCCAGCAGTGCCGGCCTAGGGAGTTTTTTTTATGAGCAGTTCTTC. Translation gives CASSAGLGSFFYEQFF. The variable domain in full, completed from reference TRBV28 and TRBJ2-1, reads DVKVTQSSRYLVKRTGEKVFLECVQDMDHENMFWYRQDPGLGLRLIYFSYDVKMKEKGDIPEGYSVSREKKERFSLILESASTNQTSMYLCASSAGLGSFFYEQFFGPGTRLTVL.

The rearrangement joins TRBV30 to TRBJ2-6; 7 bases match TRBD1. J gave up 4 bases and V 7 bases, and 7 bases lay outside the gene matches. Germline V gene data show CDR1 as GTSNPN and CDR2 as SVGIG (reference sequence). This CDR3 has 14 amino acids. Here the CDR3 DNA reads TGTGCCTTGGACAGGCAGGCGGGGGCCAACGTCCTGACTTTC. Encoded protein: CALDRQAGANVLTF.

The V and J genes are TRBV28 and TRBJ2-4, with D perhaps matching TRBD2 (5 bases). The CDR3 sequence is 15 residues long. Germline V CDR1 and CDR2: MDHEN, SYDVKM. V lost 6 bases and J lost 4, with 16 bases in between. CDR3 sequence: CASSARLNRKNIQYF. The DNA for the CDR3 is TGTGCCAGCAGCGCAAGACTAAACAGAAAAAACATTCAGTACTTC.

This chain joins TRBV7-2 and TRBJ2-1, with 15 bases fitting TRBD2. Trimming cost V 5 bases and J 4 bases; bases outside gene matches: 12. The CDR3 has 19 residues. CDR1 and CDR2 (germline): SGHTA, FQGNSA. CDR3 in DNA: TGTGCCAGCAGCCCCGGACTAGCGGGAGGGTGGCCGTTATACAATGAGCAGTTCTTC. Translation gives CASSPGLAGGWPLYNEQFF.

The chain recombines TRBV18 with TRBJ1-2; TRBD1 might be the D (6 bases). Trimming removed 2 bases at V and 6 bases at J, with 13 bases between. This CDR3 region has 14 residues. Germline assignment: CDR1 KGHSH and CDR2 LQKENI. CDR3 sequence: CASSPRQVSDGYTF. In DNA, the CDR3 is TGTGCCAGCTCACCAAGACAGGTCTCTGATGGCTACACCTTC.

V usage is TRBV15 and J usage is TRBJ1-5, with D maybe TRBD1 (5 bases). From germline, CDR1 is LNHNV and CDR2 YYDKDF (reference sequence). V lost 2 bases and J lost 3, with 14 bases in between. There are 16 residues in the CDR3. CDR3 protein: CATSRWTLSTNQPQHF. For the CDR3, the DNA is TGTGCCACCAGCAGATGGACACTCTCGACCAATCAGCCCCAGCATTTT.

The chain joins TRBV5-1 to TRBJ2-5; 11 bases align to TRBD2. Germline V lookup: CDR1 SGHRS, CDR2 YFSETQ. The CDR3 covers 17 residues. J lost 3 bases, V lost 2 bases, and 9 bases had no gene match. This chain's CDR3 is CASSFRVALAGEETQYF. The DNA for the CDR3 is TGCGCCAGCAGCTTTCGAGTCGCACTAGCGGGAGAAGAGACCCAGTACTTC.

V gene TRBV11-3 combines with J gene TRBJ2-3; D ambiguous. Germline V gene data show CDR1 as SGHNT and CDR2 as YENEEA. The CDR3 runs to 14 residues. V lost 2 bases and J lost 1, with 7 bases in between. The CDR3 DNA sequence: TGTGCCAGCAGCTTACGTGGCGGCACAGATACGCAGTATTTT. This encodes CASSLRGGTDTQYF.

The rearrangement joins TRBV28 to TRBJ1-4; TRBD1 matches 8 bases. V lost 5 bases, J lost 9 bases, and 11 bases stayed unmatched. Germline V gives CDR1 MDHEN, CDR2 SYDVKM. The CDR3 loop spans 15 amino acids. DNA for the CDR3: TGTGCCAGCAGTCTCGACAGGGGTGGGTGGAAAAAACTGTTTTTT. This codes for CASSLDRGGWKKLFF.

As regards this clone: Other nucleotide sequences in the sample specify the same CDR3. The chain links TRBV7-2 to TRBJ2-5, with D perhaps TRBD2 (6 bases). Germline V CDR1 and CDR2: SGHTA, FQGNSA. The CDR3 runs 13 residues. V gave up 6 bases and J gave up 2 bases, with 10 bases separating them. DNA of the CDR3: TGTGCCAGCAGTTTGGACTATCAAGAGACCCAGTACTTC. Translated: CASSLDYQETQYF.

The chain combines TRBV7-9 with TRBJ2-5; 10 positions match TRBD2. Trimming took 4 bases from V and 4 from J; bases not matched to a gene: 3. Germline CDR1 and CDR2: SEHNR and FQNEAQ (reference sequence). The CDR3 consists of 14 residues. The CDR3 bases are TGTGCCAGCAGCTCTAGCGGGAGTGGAGAGACCCAGTACTTC. Translating it yields CASSSSGSGETQYF.

This clone was seen a handful of times. The gene calls are TRBV6-5 and TRBJ1-1, with a possible D match to TRBD1 (5 bases). The CDR3 covers 13 residues. Germline V gene lookup returns CDR1 MNHEY and CDR2 SVGAGI. V was clipped by 0 bases and J by 8 bases, with 10 bases between them. The CDR3 DNA sequence: TGTGCCAGCAGTTACTCGCTGCGGGGCGAAGCTTTCTTT. As protein: CASSYSLRGEAFF.

The V and J genes are TRBV19 and TRBJ2-2, with D uncertain. V lost 5 bases, J lost 0 bases, and 7 bases lay in between. The CDR3 length is 14 residues. CDR1 LNHDA and CDR2 SQIVND come from the germline V gene (reference sequence). The CDR3 bases are TGTGCCAGTAGTGACACTTCGAACACCGGGGAGCTGTTTTTT. Translated: CASSDTSNTGELFF.

The chain combines TRBV29-1 with TRBJ1-2; D is unclear. The CDR3 contains 13 residues. The germline CDR1 and CDR2 sequences are SQVTM and ANQGSEA. Trimming shortened V by 5 bases and J by 1 base, and 11 bases separated the two germline ends. The CDR3 DNA reads TGCAGCGTTCCGAGGTTCTTTAACTATGGCTACACCTTC. This encodes CSVPRFFNYGYTF.

This rearrangement joins TRBV7-2 to TRBJ2-7; TRBD1 matches 7 bases. The CDR3 has 14 residues. CDR1 is SGHTA, CDR2 FQGNSA, per germline. V trimming: 5 bases; J trimming: 4 bases; junction bases outside the gene matches: 8. The CDR3 nucleotides are TGTGCCAGCAGCCGACAGACAGGGAGTTACGAGCAGTACTTC. Protein: CASSRQTGSYEQYF. The variable domain in full, with the rest retrieved from reference TRBV7-2 and TRBJ2-7, is GAGVSQSPSNKVTEKGKDVELRCDPISGHTALYWYRQSLGQGLEFLIYFQGNSAPDKSGLPSDRFSAERTGGSVSTLTIQRTQQEDSAVYLCASSRQTGSYEQYFGPGTRLTVT.

The rearrangement joins TRBV7-2 to TRBJ2-5, with D perhaps matching TRBD2 (5 bases). The CDR3 runs 15 residues. V lost 3 bases to trimming and J lost 0 bases, with 11 bases between them. Looked up from germline, CDR1 is SGHTA and CDR2 is FQGNSA. The CDR3, as DNA: TGTGCCAGCAGCTTCTCGGGATGGTACCAAGAGACCCAGTACTTC. As protein: CASSFSGWYQETQYF.

V is TRBV5-4 and J is TRBJ2-6; unclear D gene. Trimming took off 2 bases at V and 0 bases at J, with 12 bases between the two ends. The length of the CDR3 is 17 residues. Germline-derived CDR1 and CDR2 are SGHNT and YYREEE (reference sequence). In nucleotides, the CDR3 is TGTGCCAGCAGCTTCGGCCAGCGAAGCTCTGGGGCCAACGTCCTGACTTTC. This sequence encodes CASSFGQRSSGANVLTF.

The chain employs TRBV2 and TRBJ2-5, with D perhaps given as TRBD1 or TRBD2 (6 bases each). The last part of the DNA fits TRBJ2-7 better; the J call may be wrong. The germline V gene has CDR1 SNHLY and CDR2 FYNNEI. This CDR3 has 15 amino acids. The CDR3 is CASSQGRLGGYEQYF. The CDR3 DNA reads as TGTGCCAGCAGTCAGGGGCGACTAGGGGGCTACGAGCAGTACTTC.

The chain combines TRBV28 with TRBJ1-4; 7 positions agree with TRBD1. The CDR3 is 15 amino acids. V shed 6 bases, J shed 8 bases, and the junction held 12 bases outside the gene matches. CDR1 and CDR2 (germline): MDHEN, SYDVKM. Written as DNA, the CDR3 is TGTGCCAGCAGGGCCCCAAGAGGGGGCAGAGAAAAACTGTTTTTT. This codes for CASRAPRGGREKLFF.

V gene TRBV6-1 combines with J gene TRBJ2-7; tentative D call: TRBD1 (5 bases). The length of the CDR3 is 14 residues. V shed 2 bases and J shed 1 base, with 9 bases lying between them. CDR1 is MNHNS and CDR2 is SASEGT in the germline V gene. The CDR3 DNA reads TGTGCCAGCAGTGAATACAGGTTTTCCTACGAGCAGTACTTC. The encoded protein is CASSEYRFSYEQYF.

Comment on this clone: Other DNA variants within this sample encode the same CDR3. The V call is TRBV9, the J call TRBJ2-3; D remains unclear. Trimming took 4 bases from V and 0 from J, leaving 3 bases between them. In germline, CDR1 is SGDLS, CDR2 YYNGEE. The CDR3 has 12 residues. The CDR3 sequence: CASSQSTDTQYF. The CDR3 DNA follows: TGTGCCAGCAGCCAAAGCACAGATACGCAGTATTTT.

V usage is TRBV5-1 and J usage is TRBJ2-5; D may be TRBD2 (5 bases). Deletions cut 2 bases from V and 5 bases from J, with 13 bases between. In germline, CDR1 is SGHRS, CDR2 YFSETQ. The CDR3 has 14 amino acids. For the CDR3, the DNA is TGCGCCAGCAGCTTTGTCGGAGGTGCGGAGACCCAGTACTTC. It translates to CASSFVGGAETQYF.

This chain links TRBV28 with TRBJ1-1, with D tentatively TRBD1 (5 bases). This CDR3 has 13 amino acids. CDR1 and CDR2 from the germline V gene are MDHEN and SYDVKM. V was shortened by 6 bases and J by 11 bases, with 19 bases between the two germline ends. The CDR3 sequence is CASSRGDGEEAFF. The CDR3 DNA reads TGTGCCAGCAGCCGGGGGGACGGAGAGGAGGCTTTCTTT.

Worth noting for this clone: Other nucleotide sequences from this sample produce the same CDR3. This sequence joins TRBV5-1 and TRBJ2-3; 15 nucleotides agree with TRBD2. The CDR3 extends over 16 amino acids. Per the germline V gene, CDR1 is SGHRS and CDR2 is YFSETQ. The J segment lost 4 bases and the V segment lost 4 bases, leaving 4 bases of the junction unmatched. CDR3 DNA sequence: TGCGCCAGCAGCCCGGGACTAGCGGGAGGTGCAGATACGCAGTATTTT. This encodes CASSPGLAGGADTQYF.